This TCR beta chain was identified during a study of monozygotic twins with inflammatory bowel disease. General observations from the study: Relative to healthy twins, IBD patients had fewer clonotypes in common with others, a gap that was especially apparent with disease activity. Varied immunosuppressive treatments among patients may have increased repertoire variability.

This CDR3 has 12 residues. Comments on this clonotype: Antigen: not known.

UMIs containing a 6-nucleotide sample barcode were added via template switching. TCRdb reprocessed the 5' RACE reads, with one entry per CDR3 protein and no DNA. This table holds more than 300,000 distinct CDR3 sequences. Sequences were obtained from blood. The origin of this receptor is a human donor with ulcerative colitis or Crohn's disease, or a healthy co-twin of an affected twin (not recorded which). The rearrangement links TRBV12-3 or TRBV12-4 to TRBJ2-2. The CDR3 loop is CASSRNTGELFF.